These T cell receptor beta chains were read from a single sample in a study of T cell responses to AZD1222 COVID-19 vaccine. Produced via immunoSEQ multiplex PCR; TCRdb's table is partial and in-frame only. Its listing shows about 140,000 clones. The sequenced material came from peripheral blood. Source of these receptors: an adult in good health. Both conserved end residues are part of each CDR3. A D gene is named only where the DNA matches it firmly.

j_gene | v_gene | d_gene | CDR3aa | CDR3nt
TRBJ1-5 | TRBV30 | - | CAWSVGGRQPQHF | TGTGCCTGGAGTGTGGGGGGACGGCAGCCCCAGCATTTT
TRBJ2-1 | TRBV24-1 | - | CATSDSVRSNHNEQFF | TGTGCCACCAGTGATTCTGTTAGGTCCAACCACAATGAGCAGTTCTTC
TRBJ1-1 | TRBV6-5 | - | CASSYYAGTEAFF | TGTGCCAGCAGTTACTATGCGGGGACTGAAGCTTTCTTT
TRBJ2-1 | TRBV28 | TRBD2 | CASSSPSGGAYNEQFF | TGTGCCAGCAGTTCGCCTAGCGGGGGGGCGTACAATGAGCAGTTCTTC
TRBJ1-6 | TRBV30 | TRBD1 | CAWSVGQGGFSPLHF | TGTGCCTGGAGTGTCGGTCAGGGGGGATTTTCACCCCTCCACTTT
TRBJ1-5 | TRBV27 | - | CASSYDSNQPQHF | TGTGCCAGCAGCTACGATAGCAATCAGCCCCAGCATTTT
TRBJ1-2 | TRBV5-1 | - | CASSLEGSNYGYTF | TGCGCCAGCAGCTTGGAAGGGTCCAACTATGGCTACACCTTC
TRBJ2-7 | TRBV28 | - | CASSRAGQSSYEQYF | TGTGCCAGCAGCCGTGCGGGACAGTCCTCCTACGAGCAGTACTTC
TRBJ1-4 | TRBV19 | - | CASSRVGNNEKLFF | TGTGCCAGTAGTAGGGTCGGAAATAATGAAAAACTGTTTTTT
TRBJ1-2 | TRBV7-9 | TRBD1 | CASSSPGTGAGGDYGYTF | TGTGCCAGCAGCTCCCCCGGGACAGGGGCGGGAGGAGACTATGGCTACACCTTC
TRBJ1-2 | TRBV13 | TRBD1 | CASSADRAYGYTF | TGTGCCAGCAGCGCAGACAGGGCTTATGGCTACACCTTC
TRBJ2-7 | TRBV7-2 | - | CASSKTQGPHLF | TGTGCCAGCAGCAAAACTCAGGGTCCGCATCTCTTC
TRBJ1-1 | TRBV6-2/TRBV6-3 | TRBD1 | CASSGPWGQGANSQGTEAFF | TGTGCCAGCAGTGGCCCTTGGGGACAGGGAGCCAACTCCCAGGGCACTGAAGCTTTCTTT
TRBJ2-7 | TRBV6-6 | - | CASKGGYEQYF | TGTGCCAGCAAGGGCGGGTACGAGCAGTACTTC
TRBJ2-7 | TRBV3-1/TRBV3-2 | TRBD1 | CASSHTGERSYEQYF | TGTGCCAGCAGCCATACAGGGGAGCGATCCTACGAGCAGTACTTC
TRBJ1-1 | TRBV6-5 | - | CASTFLIGGRTQAFF | TGTGCCAGCACTTTCCTAATCGGGGGGAGGACCCAAGCTTTCTTT
TRBJ2-4 | TRBV11-1 | TRBD2 | CASSLTRGVAKNIQYF | TGTGCCAGCAGCTTGACCCGGGGGGTAGCCAAAAACATTCAGTACTTC
TRBJ2-7 | TRBV11-2 | - | CASSYRTVDYEQYF | TGTGCCAGCAGCTATAGGACGGTAGACTACGAGCAGTACTTC
TRBJ1-2 | TRBV10-2 | - | CASSEFGQVATNYGYTF | TGCGCCAGCAGTGAGTTTGGGCAGGTAGCGACCAACTATGGCTACACCTTC
TRBJ1-6 | TRBV11-2 | - | CASSPRPRQQNSPLHF | TGTGCCAGCAGCCCGCGGCCGAGACAGCAAAATTCACCCCTCCACTTT
TRBJ1-4 | TRBV5-1 | - | CASSLGTANEKLFF | TGCGCCAGCAGCTTGGGGACAGCGAATGAAAAACTGTTTTTT
TRBJ2-4 | TRBV5-4 | - | CASSLVPAYGRIQYF | TGTGCCAGCAGCTTGGTTCCGGCCTATGGCCGGATTCAGTACTTC
TRBJ1-1 | TRBV6-2/TRBV6-3 | - | CASSYRGGLNTEAFF | TGTGCCAGCAGTTACAGGGGGGGTCTGAACACTGAAGCTTTCTTT
TRBJ2-5 | TRBV15 | - | CATSRDPGAGETQYF | TGTGCCACCAGCAGAGATCCAGGGGCCGGAGAGACCCAGTACTTC
TRBJ2-7 | TRBV18 | - | CASSPRSVRNAQFSLTHEQYF | TGTGCCAGCTCACCCCGCTCGGTCCGTAACGCCCAATTTTCTCTCACCCACGAGCAGTACTTC
TRBJ1-1 | TRBV21-1 | - | CASSKARGHWVGATGGDTEAFF | TGTGCCAGCAGCAAAGCTCGCGGACATTGGGTAGGGGCCACCGGAGGGGACACTGAAGCTTTCTTT
TRBJ2-2 | TRBV13 | - | CASSRISWSGELFF | TGTGCCAGCAGCCGAATCTCCTGGTCCGGGGAGCTGTTTTTT
TRBJ2-5 | TRBV5-1 | TRBD1 | CASDRGDMKTQYF | TGCGCCAGCGACAGGGGTGATATGAAGACCCAGTACTTC
TRBJ2-1 | TRBV11-2 | TRBD2 | CASSLLAGAYNEQFF | TGTGCCAGCAGCTTACTAGCGGGGGCCTACAATGAGCAGTTCTTC
TRBJ1-1 | TRBV6-5 | - | CASSYSRGDNTEAFF | TGTGCCAGCAGTTACTCGAGAGGGGATAACACTGAAGCTTTCTTT
TRBJ2-7 | TRBV9 | - | CASSVGQGRSYEQYF | TGTGCCAGCAGCGTAGGGCAGGGGAGATCCTACGAGCAGTACTTC
TRBJ2-7 | TRBV13 | TRBD2 | CASSPAGRWDEQYF | TGTGCCAGCAGCCCAGCGGGGAGGTGGGACGAGCAGTACTTC
TRBJ2-5 | TRBV3-1/TRBV3-2 | - | CASSQYRGRQETQYF | TGTGCCAGCAGCCAATACCGGGGCCGCCAAGAGACCCAGTACTTC
TRBJ1-1 | TRBV29-1 | - | CSGGAGLPGAFF | TGCAGCGGGGGGGCCGGCCTCCCGGGAGCTTTCTTT
TRBJ2-1 | TRBV9 | TRBD2 | CASSASTSGGALDEQFF | TGTGCCAGCAGCGCCTCCACTAGCGGGGGTGCCTTGGATGAGCAGTTCTTC
TRBJ1-2 | TRBV4-1 | - | CASSQSPGVYGYTF | TGCGCCAGCAGCCAGTCCCCGGGGGTCTATGGCTACACCTTC
TRBJ2-3 | TRBV6-5 | - | CASSYLRTDTQYF | TGTGCCAGCAGTTACTTACGCACAGATACGCAGTATTTT
TRBJ2-1 | TRBV5-4 | TRBD1 | CASSVGTGGTNEQFF | TGTGCCAGCAGCGTTGGGACAGGGGGAACTAATGAGCAGTTCTTC